Each of the 20 T cell receptor beta chains below was sequenced from the same sample in a study of blood T cell repertoires in COVID-19. Clones were sequenced by immunoSEQ multiplex PCR, and TCRdb holds only the in-frame ones, with some missing. The data contain about 140,000 clones, about nine tenths of them singletons. Sequences were obtained from peripheral blood. Receptors originate from a woman at least 80 years old with acute or convalescent COVID-19.

The V and J genes are TRBV28 and TRBJ2-5; D may be TRBD2 (7 bases). The CDR3 consists of 16 residues. The V gene lost 3 bases and the J gene lost 6 bases, with 20 bases spanning the gap. Germline V gene data show CDR1 as MDHEN and CDR2 as SYDVKM. The CDR3 reads CASSLSGGGRGKTQYF. The CDR3 region has the DNA TGTGCCAGCAGTTTGTCGGGGGGCGGTCGCGGGAAGACCCAGTACTTC.

CDR3 amino acids: CASSSTAASYNSPLHF. CDR3 DNA sequence: TGTGCCAGCAGCTCGACAGCAGCGTCCTATAATTCACCCCTCCACTTT. V gene TRBV7-9 combines with J gene TRBJ1-6; D might be TRBD1 (5 bases). V lost 4 bases to trimming and J lost 1 base, with 11 bases between them. The CDR3 spans 16 residues. From germline, CDR1 is SEHNR and CDR2 FQNEAQ (reference sequence).

This clone came up once. The J gene is TRBJ2-5, the V gene TRBV6-5; 9 nucleotides align to TRBD2. V gave up 2 bases and J gave up 5 bases; unmatched junction bases: 6. Germline loops: CDR1 MNHEY, CDR2 SVGAGI. The CDR3 contains 15 residues. The CDR3 loop reads CASSYGGTSLETQYF. As DNA, the CDR3 is TGTGCCAGCAGTTACGGGGGGACTAGCCTTGAGACCCAGTACTTC.

This chain joins TRBV24-1 and TRBJ2-3; 7 nucleotides align to TRBD1. J lost 1 base, V lost 4 bases, and 4 bases had no gene match. The germline V gene has CDR1 KGHDR and CDR2 SFDVKD. CDR3 length: 15 residues. CDR3: CATSDSGTGTDTQYF. The CDR3 DNA sequence: TGTGCCACCAGTGACTCCGGGACAGGCACAGATACGCAGTATTTT.

The chain recombines TRBV10-3 with TRBJ1-5; D ambiguous. Germline CDR1 ENHRY, CDR2 SYGVKD. The CDR3 runs to 13 residues. With 4 bases removed from V and 2 bases from J, the gap between germline ends came to 6 bases. The DNA for the CDR3 is TGTGCCATCAGTGCAGGCGGCAATCAGCCCCAGCATTTT. This encodes CAISAGGNQPQHF.

The V gene is TRBV7-2, the J gene TRBJ2-1; TRBD2 agrees at 8 bases. The trim removed 1 base at V and 5 bases at J, leaving 7 bases unmatched. Germline CDR1 SGHTA, CDR2 FQGNSA. The CDR3 is 16 residues long. The CDR3 DNA reads as TGTGCCAGCAGCTTAGTCGGGACTAGAAAGAACAATGAGCAGTTCTTC. Translating it yields CASSLVGTRKNNEQFF.

The rearrangement joins TRBV7-9 to TRBJ1-1; 7 positions match TRBD1. The germline V gene has CDR1 SEHNR and CDR2 FQNEAQ (reference sequence). After removal of 5 bases from V and 7 bases from J, the junction contained 10 bases not matched to a gene. CDR3 length equals 14 residues. The DNA for the CDR3 is TGTGCCAGCAGCACCCCCCCGGGACAGAATGAAGCTTTCTTT. Its translation: CASSTPPGQNEAFF.

The CDR3 spells CASSILSDQPQHF. The CDR3 nucleotides read TGTGCCAGTAGCATACTTTCAGATCAGCCCCAGCATTTT. The chain carries TRBV19 and TRBJ1-5, with D uncertain. Germline values: CDR1 LNHDA, CDR2 SQIVND (reference sequence). The V end was cut by 6 bases, the J end by 5 bases, with 11 bases between. The CDR3 length is 13 residues.

CDR3: CASSDYRGVTEAFF. As DNA, the CDR3 is TGTGCCAGCAGTGATTACAGGGGGGTCACTGAAGCTTTCTTT. The chain uses TRBV6-1 and TRBJ1-1; 8 nucleotides agree with TRBD1. From germline, CDR1 is MNHNS and CDR2 SASEGT. The CDR3 is made up of 14 amino acids. V shed 3 bases and J 4 bases; nucleotides not matched to a gene: 4.

The chain employs TRBV3-1 (or the pseudogene TRBV3-2) and TRBJ2-1; D remains ambiguous. Germline V gene lookup returns CDR1 LGHDT and CDR2 YNNKEL (reference sequence). This CDR3 is 11 amino acids long. Trimming stripped 1 base from V and 9 bases from J, with 4 bases between. CDR3 loop: CASSQGGEQFF. The DNA of the CDR3 is TGTGCCAGCAGCCAAGGAGGTGAGCAGTTCTTC.

This clone showed up just a few times. V is TRBV11-1 and J is TRBJ1-2; 7 nucleotides agree with TRBD1. Germline V gene data show CDR1 as SGHAT and CDR2 as FQDESV (reference sequence). The CDR3 is made up of 13 amino acids. V trimming: 3 bases; J trimming: 8 bases; junction bases outside the gene matches: 6. CDR3 sequence reads: CASSLQGVWGYTF. CDR3 nucleotide sequence: TGTGCCAGCAGCTTGCAGGGGGTATGGGGCTACACCTTC.

The chain combines TRBV3-1 (or the pseudogene TRBV3-2) with TRBJ1-1; 7 nucleotides align to TRBD1. Per germline, CDR1 LGHDT and CDR2 YNNKEL (reference sequence). Trimming took 4 bases from V and 6 from J; bases not matched to a gene: 8. The CDR3 totals 14 residues. The CDR3 sequence is CASSRQARGAEAFF. CDR3 nucleotides: TGTGCCAGCAGCCGCCAAGCCAGGGGGGCTGAAGCTTTCTTT.

This chain's CDR3 is CASSLAVTNQETQYF. The CDR3 coding sequence is TGTGCCAGCAGCTTAGCTGTGACTAACCAAGAGACCCAGTACTTC. V usage is TRBV7-2 and J usage is TRBJ2-5; D is perhaps TRBD2 (5 bases). The V gene's germline CDR1 is SGHTA and CDR2 FQGNSA. This CDR3 spans 15 amino acids. V was cut by 0 bases and J by 0 bases, with 8 bases left in between. Variable domain in full (rest from reference TRBV7-2 and TRBJ2-5): GAGVSQSPSNKVTEKGKDVELRCDPISGHTALYWYRQSLGQGLEFLIYFQGNSAPDKSGLPSDRFSAERTGGSVSTLTIQRTQQEDSAVYLCASSLAVTNQETQYFGPGTRLLVL.

This chain links TRBV19 with TRBJ1-1, with a possible D match to TRBD1 (5 bases). The CDR3 has 17 amino acids. Trimming removed 5 bases at V and 7 bases at J, with 26 bases between. In germline, CDR1 is LNHDA, CDR2 SQIVND (reference sequence). The CDR3 DNA sequence: TGTGCCAGTAGTTCCCTCCCGGGGGAGGGGCCATTTTTTGAAGCTTTCTTT. Translation: CASSSLPGEGPFFEAFF.

The CDR3 region is CASSLAGNGSPLHF. In nucleotides, the CDR3 is TGTGCCAGCAGCTTAGCCGGGAACGGGTCACCCCTCCACTTT. The genes are TRBV7-3 and TRBJ1-6; D remains unclear. Germline CDR1 is SGHTA and CDR2 is FQGTGA. CDR3 length equals 14 residues. V lost 2 bases and J 10 bases, leaving 12 bases between the germline ends. Complete variable domain (other parts from reference TRBV7-3 and TRBJ1-6): GAGVSQTPSNKVTEKGKYVELRCDPISGHTALYWYRQSLGQGPEFLIYFQGTGAADDSGLPNDRFFAVRPEGSVSTLKIQRTERGDSAVYLCASSLAGNGSPLHFGNGTRLTVT.

This sequence joins TRBV14 and TRBJ2-5, with TRBD2 as a possible D gene (6 bases). CDR3 length equals 14 residues. Trimming removed 5 bases from V and 5 bases from J, with 15 bases in between. CDR1 is SGHDN, CDR2 FVKESK, per germline. This CDR3 is CASSNGLLLETQYF. CDR3 DNA: TGTGCCAGCAGCAATGGACTATTGCTGGAGACCCAGTACTTC.

The rearrangement joins TRBV4-3 to TRBJ1-1; no reliable D call. The V end was cut by 3 bases, the J end by 3 bases, with 14 bases between. The CDR3 loop spans 15 amino acids. Germline V lookup: CDR1 LGHNA, CDR2 YSLEER. The CDR3 spells CASSQHSALHTEAFF. The DNA of the CDR3 is TGCGCCAGCAGCCAGCACTCCGCGCTACACACTGAAGCTTTCTTT.

The chain uses TRBV6-1 and TRBJ2-7; a weak D match, TRBD2 (5 bases). Trimming pared 1 base from V and 2 bases from J, leaving 12 bases between. Germline lookup yields CDR1 MNHNS and CDR2 SASEGT. The CDR3 spans 15 residues. The CDR3 region is CASSEVGLRAYEQYF. CDR3 nucleotide sequence: TGTGCCAGCAGTGAAGTAGGACTCCGAGCCTACGAGCAGTACTTC.

V gene TRBV7-8 combines with J gene TRBJ1-5, with 8 bases lining up with TRBD1. Looked up from germline, CDR1 is SGHVS and CDR2 is FQNEAQ. The length of the CDR3 is 15 residues. Losses at the gene ends were 4 bases for V and 4 bases for J; bases not matched to a gene: 6. The CDR3 spells CASSWTGKGNQPQHF. The CDR3 DNA sequence: TGTGCCAGCAGCTGGACAGGGAAGGGGAATCAGCCCCAGCATTTT.

DNA for the CDR3: TGTGCCAGCAGCCAAGTTCCGGGGAGGGAACACACCGGGGAGCTGTTTTTT. Translation gives CASSQVPGREHTGELFF. The V gene is TRBV3-1 (or the pseudogene TRBV3-2), the J gene TRBJ2-2, with 7 bases matching TRBD2. CDR1 is LGHDT and CDR2 is YNNKEL in the germline V gene (reference sequence). The CDR3 has 17 amino acids. Trimming removed 1 base from V and 3 bases from J; junction bases left unmatched: 8.